This entry describes one TCR beta chain. Its antigen is not known. Axillary draining lymph nodes of breast cancer patients supplied the node samples. The length of the CDR3 is 15 residues. The germline V gene has CDR1 ENHRY and CDR2 SYGVKD. V was trimmed by 0 bases and J by 5 bases, leaving 14 bases between them. Each CDR3 protein gets one entry after TCRdb re-called the multiplex PCR reads with MiXCR. The sample includes approximately 130,000 distinct CDR3 sequences, 20% to 25% of them seen just once. The sample comes from a study of breast tumors, draining lymph nodes, adjacent tissues. The study, taken as a whole, reports: Luminal-like breast cancer showed significantly higher tumor–nontumor repertoire similarity than basal-like. Most tumor T cells seemingly derive from lymph node, then expand in tumor.

This rearrangement joins TRBV10-3 to TRBJ2-7; D not certain. Sequences were obtained from axillary lymph node tissue. The TCR comes from a female donor with breast cancer. Some clones in this sample may be carry-over from other donors' samples. CDR3 nucleotide sequence: TGTGCCATCAGTGAGTCGAAGGGCACAAACCACGAGCAGTACTTC. Translating gives CAISESKGTNHEQYF.